This section outlines one T cell receptor (beta chain) sequence together with its context. Its antigen is unknown. The test was conducted at deep level. DNA input for the unsorted PBMC replicate PCRs was about 0.3 ug, 25,000 to 30,000 T cell genomes. Clones were sequenced by immunoSEQ multiplex PCR, and TCRdb holds only the in-frame ones, with some missing. The profile covers roughly 480,000 clones, with 79% appearing a single time and approximately 12% taken by the ten largest. The J segment lost 6 bases and the V segment lost 5 bases, leaving 6 bases of the junction unmatched. CDR1 is SEHNR, CDR2 FQNEAQ, per germline (reference sequence). This CDR3 region has 13 residues. The data were taken from a study of shared clonotypes between healthy human individuals. Whole-study findings and limits: The study sampled only blood, and tissue repertoires likely differ.

This sequence joins TRBV7-9 and TRBJ2-7; 8 bases are a match to TRBD1. Specimen: PBMCs. This TCR came from a woman in her thirties or forties in good health. Some clones in this sample may be carry-over from other donors' samples. The CDR3 reads CASSTGQVGEQYF. The CDR3 region has the DNA TGTGCCAGCAGCACGGGACAGGTTGGCGAGCAGTACTTC.